The sequence of this T cell receptor beta chain was determined in a study of blood T cell repertoires in COVID-19. Study information: Sites in the United States, Italy and Spain provided acute and convalescent COVID-19 samples.

TCRdb's copy holds only in-frame clones and misses some; the assay was immunoSEQ multiplex PCR. Of some 200,000 clones in the sample, approximately 80% were seen once. Those enrolled, adults aged roughly 18 to 100 years, came from fewer than 25 US areas. CDR3 size: 17 residues. Germline V gene sequence: CDR1 SGDLS, CDR2 YYNGEE. Between the trimmed V and J ends, which lost 0 bases and 2 bases, there was a span of 14 bases. Sequences were obtained from PBMCs or T cells enriched from blood (not recorded which). The source of this sequence is a woman between 45 and 60 years old with acute COVID-19. V usage is TRBV9 and J usage is TRBJ2-2; D is possibly TRBD1 (6 bases). This CDR3 reads CASSVAGQGSNTGELFF. CDR3 nucleotide sequence: TGTGCCAGCAGCGTAGCCGGGCAGGGGTCAAACACCGGGGAGCTGTTTTTT.